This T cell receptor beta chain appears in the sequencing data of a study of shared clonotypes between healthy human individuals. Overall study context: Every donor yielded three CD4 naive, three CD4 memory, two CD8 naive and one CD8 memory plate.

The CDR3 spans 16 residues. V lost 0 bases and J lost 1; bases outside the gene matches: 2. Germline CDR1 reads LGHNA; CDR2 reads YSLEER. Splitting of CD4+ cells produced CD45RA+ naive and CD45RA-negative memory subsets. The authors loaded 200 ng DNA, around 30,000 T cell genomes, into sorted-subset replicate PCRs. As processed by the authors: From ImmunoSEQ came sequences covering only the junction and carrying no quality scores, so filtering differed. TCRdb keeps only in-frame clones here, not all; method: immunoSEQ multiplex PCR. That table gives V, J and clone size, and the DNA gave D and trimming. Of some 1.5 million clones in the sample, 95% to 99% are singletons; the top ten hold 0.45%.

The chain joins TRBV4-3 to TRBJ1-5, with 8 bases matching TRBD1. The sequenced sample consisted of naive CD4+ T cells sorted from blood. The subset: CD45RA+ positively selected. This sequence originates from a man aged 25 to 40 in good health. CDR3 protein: CASSQDWTGSNQPQHF. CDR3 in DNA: TGCGCCAGCAGCCAAGATTGGACAGGGAGCAATCAGCCCCAGCATTTT.